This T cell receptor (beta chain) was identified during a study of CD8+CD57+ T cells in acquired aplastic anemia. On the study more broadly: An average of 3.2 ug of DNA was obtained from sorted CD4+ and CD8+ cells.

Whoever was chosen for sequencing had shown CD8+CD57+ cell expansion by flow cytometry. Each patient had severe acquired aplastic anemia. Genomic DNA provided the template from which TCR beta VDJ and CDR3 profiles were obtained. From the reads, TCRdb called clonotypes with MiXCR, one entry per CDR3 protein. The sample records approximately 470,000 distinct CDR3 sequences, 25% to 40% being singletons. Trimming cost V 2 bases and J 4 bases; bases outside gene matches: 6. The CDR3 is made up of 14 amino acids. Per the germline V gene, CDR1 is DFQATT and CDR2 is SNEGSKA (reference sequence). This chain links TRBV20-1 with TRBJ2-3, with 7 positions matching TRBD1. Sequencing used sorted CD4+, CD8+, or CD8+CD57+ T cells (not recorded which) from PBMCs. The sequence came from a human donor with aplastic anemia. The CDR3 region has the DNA TGCAGTGCTAGAAGACAGGGTAGGTCAGATACGCAGTATTTT. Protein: CSARRQGRSDTQYF.